This record covers a single T cell receptor (beta chain). The data belong to a study of CD8+ T cells in alopecia areata. The authors extracted RNA and reverse transcribed it into cDNA as the sequencing template. Sequencing used immunoSEQ multiplex PCR; TCRdb keeps in-frame clones, though not all of them. The table lists 160,000 or so clones, around 55% of them singletons, with approximately 19% in the top ten. This CDR3 spans 12 amino acids. V dropped 0 bases and J dropped 5 bases, with 4 bases sitting between them. Germline V CDR1 and CDR2: PRHDT, FYEKMQ (reference sequence). The gene calls are TRBV13 and TRBJ1-1; D remains unclear. The sample consisted of CD8+ T cells sorted from blood, taken at week 0. The receptor was isolated from a human donor with alopecia areata. In nucleotides, the CDR3 is TGTGCCAGCAGCTTAGGAACTACTGAAGCTTTCTTT. It specifies CASSLGTTEAFF. The variable domain in full, with the rest retrieved from reference TRBV13 and TRBJ1-1, is AAGVIQSPRHLIKEKRETATLKCYPIPRHDTVYWYQQGPGQDPQFLISFYEKMQSDKGSIPDRFSAQQFSDYHSELNMSSLELGDSALYFCASSLGTTEAFFGQGTRLTVV.